A selection of T cell receptor beta chains follows, all from one sample in a study of CD8+CD57+ T cells in acquired aplastic anemia. TCRdb independently ran MiXCR on the reads; one entry per CDR3 protein. Among approximately 100,000 distinct CDR3 sequences, roughly two thirds were seen once, and the ten largest hold 60% to 80%. Sample: sorted CD4+, CD8+, or CD8+CD57+ T cells (not recorded which) from PBMCs. These receptors were collected from a human donor with aplastic anemia. Each CDR3 is given with its conserved first and last residue. A D gene is named only where the DNA matches it firmly. Where a row states a size, it is once, few, many or the class of an expanded clone; other rows omit it.

.,.,TRBJ1-1,TRBV29-1,CSVVDRGPISPAFF,TGCAGCGTTGTCGATCGGGGGCCCATAAGCCCGGCTTTCTTT
.,TRBD2,TRBJ2-3,TRBV10-3,CAISESKLAGGYYTDTQYF,TGTGCCATCAGTGAGTCGAAACTAGCGGGGGGCTATTACACAGATACGCAGTATTTT
.,TRBD2,TRBJ2-7,TRBV10-3,CAISGDSGGPSEQYF,TGTGCCATCAGTGGAGATAGCGGGGGGCCTTCCGAGCAGTACTTC
.,.,TRBJ2-5,TRBV20-1,CSARDMGGQETQYF,TGCAGTGCTAGAGATATGGGGGGCCAAGAGACCCAGTACTTC
.,TRBD1,TRBJ2-5,TRBV19,CASSTGQGMETQYF,TGTGCCAGTAGTACGGGACAGGGGATGGAGACCCAGTACTTC
.,.,TRBJ2-6,TRBV5-1,CASSLEGSGANVLTF,TGCGCCAGCAGCTTGGAGGGCTCTGGGGCCAACGTCCTGACTTTC
.,TRBD1,TRBJ2-5,TRBV11-2,CASSALGTGWTVETQYF,TGTGCCAGCAGCGCCCTTGGGACAGGGTGGACGGTGGAGACCCAGTACTTC
.,.,TRBJ2-4,TRBV7-7,CASSLDIYSIQYF,TGTGCTAGCAGCTTAGACATCTATAGCATTCAGTACTTC
.,.,TRBJ2-7,TRBV20-1,CSALDVPTRGNYEQYF,TGCAGTGCCCTGGACGTCCCCACCCGCGGGAACTACGAGCAGTACTTC
.,.,TRBJ1-1,TRBV12-3/TRBV12-4,CASSLGEVGEAFF,TGTGCCAGCAGTTTAGGGGAGGTGGGTGAAGCTTTCTTT
.,.,TRBJ2-7,TRBV7-3,CASSLNQGRYEQYF,TGTGCCAGCAGCTTAAACCAGGGGAGGTACGAGCAGTACTTC
.,.,TRBJ1-5,TRBV19,CASRRTANQPQHF,TGTGCCAGTCGAAGGACGGCCAATCAGCCCCAGCATTTT
.,TRBD1,TRBJ1-3,TRBV2,CASKGTVSGNTIYF,TGTGCCAGCAAAGGGACAGTCTCTGGAAACACCATATATTTT
.,.,TRBJ2-7,TRBV12-3/TRBV12-4,CASSPRRDSYEQYF,TGTGCCAGCAGTCCTCGCCGGGACTCCTACGAGCAGTACTTC
.,.,TRBJ2-5,TRBV5-8,CASSPRGGRQETQYF,TGTGCCAGCAGCCCGAGGGGCGGAAGGCAAGAGACCCAGTACTTC
.,.,TRBJ2-5,TRBV7-3,CASSYLETQYF,TGTGCCAGCAGTTACTTGGAGACCCAGTACTTC
.,TRBD2,TRBJ2-2,TRBV2,CASHPGLAGGTGELFF,TGTGCCAGCCACCCGGGACTAGCGGGAGGAACCGGGGAGCTGTTTTTT
.,.,TRBJ2-7,TRBV7-8,CASSSSQFYEQYF,TGTGCCAGCAGCTCATCACAGTTCTACGAGCAGTACTTC
.,.,TRBJ1-2,TRBV7-8,CASSLALSGGYTF,TGTGCCAGCAGCTTAGCCTTATCGGGTGGCTACACCTTC
.,TRBD2,TRBJ2-3,TRBV6-1,CASSLAGGLDTQYF,TGTGCCAGCTCACTAGCGGGGGGGCTCGATACGCAGTATTTT
.,TRBD2,TRBJ2-3,TRBV12-3/TRBV12-4,CASSRGLAGQDTQYF,TGTGCCAGCAGCCGGGGACTAGCGGGCCAAGATACGCAGTATTTT
once,TRBD2,TRBJ2-3,TRBV19,CASNQRGATDTQYF,TGTGCCAGTAACCAGCGGGGGGCCACAGATACGCAGTATTTT
.,.,TRBJ2-3,TRBV24-1,CATSTTGTDTQYF,TGTGCCACCAGTACTACAGGGACAGATACGCAGTATTTT
.,.,TRBJ1-6,TRBV19,CASSPIYNSPLHF,TGTGCCAGTAGTCCCATTTATAATTCACCCCTCCACTTT
many,.,TRBJ2-1,TRBV7-9,CASSLDLGFFF,TGTGCCAGCAGCTTGGACCTCGGTTTTTTCTTC
.,.,TRBJ2-7,TRBV15,CATSRDRVYEQYF,TGTGCCACCAGCAGAGATCGGGTATACGAGCAGTACTTC
.,.,TRBJ1-5,TRBV24-1,CATRPGGNQPQHF,TGTGCCACCAGGCCCGGGGGCAATCAGCCCCAGCATTTT
.,TRBD2,TRBJ2-1,TRBV19,CASSLERGAYNEQFF,TGTGCCAGTAGTCTCGAGCGGGGGGCCTACAATGAGCAGTTCTTC
.,.,TRBJ2-3,TRBV5-5,CASSPALPDTQYF,TGTGCCAGCAGCCCCGCTTTGCCAGATACGCAGTATTTT
.,.,TRBJ2-1,TRBV10-3,CAISFSEIYNEQFF,TGTGCCATCAGCTTCTCCGAGATATACAATGAGCAGTTCTTC
few,.,TRBJ1-1,TRBV24-1,CATSDDMGTEAFF,TGTGCCACCAGTGATGACATGGGCACTGAAGCTTTCTTT
.,TRBD2,TRBJ2-7,TRBV13,CASSAAGVIYEQYF,TGTGCCAGCAGCGCTGCGGGAGTGATCTACGAGCAGTACTTC
few,.,TRBJ1-1,TRBV20-1,CSARDGDAEAFF,TGCAGTGCTAGGGACGGGGATGCTGAAGCTTTCTTT
few,.,TRBJ2-3,TRBV24-1,CATRGRQSTDTQYF,TGTGCCACCCGGGGTAGACAGAGCACAGATACGCAGTATTTT
.,TRBD2,TRBJ2-7,TRBV10-3,CTISGLAGDEQYF,TGTACCATCAGTGGGCTAGCGGGGGATGAGCAGTACTTC